One and the same sample provided the 2 T cell receptor beta chains below, sequenced in a study of T cells in Graves' hyperthyroidism and ophthalmopathy. TCR beta CDR3 regions were amplified from RNA. The HTBI set primed first-round TCR CDR3 RT-PCR. TCRdb re-derived calls from the multiplex PCR reads in MiXCR, one entry per CDR3 protein. Of fewer than 650,000 distinct CDR3 sequences in the sample, roughly 14% were seen once. Material for sequencing was blood. The receptors derive from a woman between 40 and 50 years old with Graves' ophthalmopathy.

The gene calls are TRBV20-1 and TRBJ2-1; TRBD2 matches 10 bases. The length of the CDR3 is 16 residues. V was clipped by 0 bases and J by 0 bases; unmatched bases: 2. Per germline, CDR1 DFQATT and CDR2 SNEGSKA (reference sequence). The CDR3 DNA follows: TGCAGTGCTAGAGATCCTAGCGGGAGCTCCTACAATGAGCAGTTCTTC. Its protein is CSARDPSGSSYNEQFF.

Ten or more counts support this clonotype. The gene calls are TRBV6-1 and TRBJ1-2, with a tentative D call TRBD1 (5 bases). Trimming removed 7 bases from V and 7 bases from J, with 16 bases in between. CDR1 and CDR2 from the germline V gene are MNHNS and SASEGT. The CDR3 is 13 amino acids. The CDR3 region has the DNA TGTGCCAGCACTCTTGAGGACATTCGTGGCTACACCTTC. It specifies CASTLEDIRGYTF.